Presented here are 26 T cell receptor beta chains from one specimen sequenced in a study of T cell repertoires in cytomegalovirus infection. No antigen has been assigned to these receptors. Using its own MiXCR run on the reads, TCRdb lists one record per CDR3 protein. The sample records 44,000 or so distinct CDR3 sequences, 20% to 25% being singletons. This material consisted of CD8+ T cells from cultured PBMCs, taken from culture after CMV antigen stimulation. The origin of the receptors is a human donor in good health (CMV status not recorded). Some clones in this sample may be carry-over from other donors' samples.

This clonotype was recorded a few times. This chain connects TRBV7-2 to TRBJ2-1, with a weak D call TRBD2 (6 bases). The CDR3 is 14 amino acids. V lost 1 base and J lost 8, with 12 bases in between. Germline V CDR1 and CDR2: SGHTA, FQGNSA. The CDR3 sequence is CASSLGVGGYEQFF. DNA of the CDR3: TGTGCCAGCAGCTTAGGAGTCGGGGGATATGAGCAGTTCTTC.

In its sample, this clonotype was seen a few times. The V gene is TRBV7-2, the J gene TRBJ1-1; TRBD1 agrees at 10 bases. V was pared by 3 bases and J by 5 bases, with 6 bases of the junction left unmatched. The CDR3 loop spans 15 amino acids. CDR1 and CDR2 (germline): SGHTA, FQGNSA. CDR3 coding DNA: TGTGCCAGCAGCTTGGGACAGGGGCGGGGGACTGAAGCTTTCTTT. Amino acid sequence: CASSLGQGRGTEAFF.

There are a few counts of this clonotype. The rearrangement joins TRBV12-3 or TRBV12-4 to TRBJ2-5; D perhaps matches TRBD2 (5 bases). V was trimmed by 6 bases and J by 2 bases, leaving 13 bases between them. This CDR3 spans 14 amino acids. The CDR3 DNA is TGTGCCAGCAGCCAGAGGGAGTTTCAAGAGACCCAGTACTTC. Amino acids: CASSQREFQETQYF.

V is TRBV27 and J is TRBJ2-7; no reliable D call. The CDR3 has 14 amino acids. Trimming pared 9 bases from V and 2 bases from J, leaving 17 bases between. CDR1 and CDR2 from the germline V gene are MNHEY and SMNVEV (reference sequence). The chain's CDR3 is CASGPGREAYEQYF. Written as DNA, the CDR3 is TGTGCCAGTGGGCCGGGCCGAGAGGCCTACGAGCAGTACTTC.

Only a few counts were recorded for this clonotype. The chain links TRBV7-2 to TRBJ2-3, with 11 positions matching TRBD2. The CDR3 totals 18 residues. CDR1 is SGHTA and CDR2 is FQGNSA in the germline V gene. J gave up 4 bases and V 0 bases, and 9 bases lay outside the gene matches. CDR3 in DNA: TGTGCCAGCAGCTTAGCTATCTTTAGCGGGGGGGTTGCAGATACGCAGTATTTT. This sequence encodes CASSLAIFSGGVADTQYF.

The sample holds a few counts of this clonotype. The J gene is TRBJ2-3, the V gene TRBV12-5, with D hard to call. Trimming stripped 0 bases from V and 0 bases from J, with 16 bases between. This CDR3 has 18 residues. CDR1 LGHNT and CDR2 FRNRAP come from the germline V gene. CDR3 amino acids: CASGLVLTGRPSTDTQYF. The CDR3 region has the DNA TGTGCTAGTGGTTTGGTACTTACGGGCAGACCTAGCACAGATACGCAGTATTTT.

This clonotype has a handful of counts. The genes are TRBV4-1 and TRBJ1-1; D remains unclear. This CDR3 is built from 12 residues. The germline V gene encodes CDR1 MGHRA and CDR2 YSYEKL. Trimming shortened V by 1 base and J by 7 bases, and 7 bases separated the two germline ends. DNA of the CDR3: TGCGCCAGCAGCCAAGCGTATAGTGAAGCTTTCTTT. This encodes CASSQAYSEAFF.

The chain employs TRBV12-3 or TRBV12-4 and TRBJ2-1, with 9 positions matching TRBD2. The CDR3 length is 19 residues. V lost 6 bases, J lost 6 bases, and 21 bases stayed unmatched. Written as DNA, the CDR3 is TGTGCCAGCAGGGGCACGGCGCGGCCTGGCGGGAGGGCCCTCAATGAGCAGTTCTTC. Its translation is CASRGTARPGGRALNEQFF.

Sample share makes this clonotype medium-sized. The V and J genes are TRBV28 and TRBJ2-1, with D perhaps matching TRBD1 (6 bases). The length of the CDR3 is 12 residues. CDR1 is MDHEN and CDR2 is SYDVKM in the germline V gene. Trimming stripped 6 bases from V and 9 bases from J, with 12 bases between. DNA of the CDR3: TGTGCCAGCAGCTTTACAGGGACTGAGCAGTTCTTC. Its protein product is CASSFTGTEQFF.

The chain carries TRBV7-2 and TRBJ2-7, with a weak D call TRBD1 (6 bases). This CDR3 spans 15 amino acids. Germline V lookup: CDR1 SGHTA, CDR2 FQGNSA. Trimming pared 5 bases from V and 0 bases from J, leaving 14 bases between. CDR3 in DNA: TGTGCCAGCAGCACCCGACAGGAGAGCTCCTACGAGCAGTACTTC. Amino acids: CASSTRQESSYEQYF.

This clonotype appeared a few times. The V and J genes are TRBV7-3 and TRBJ2-2; D may be TRBD2 (5 bases). V lost 3 bases, J lost 1 base, and 6 bases lay in between. CDR3 length: 14 amino acids. Germline V lookup: CDR1 SGHTA, CDR2 FQGTGA. The CDR3 sequence: CASSFEGNTGELFF. The CDR3 DNA sequence: TGTGCCAGCAGCTTTGAGGGGAACACCGGGGAGCTGTTTTTT.

This clonotype was detected a few times. V and J are TRBV5-5 and TRBJ1-1; maybe TRBD1 (6 bases). Germline assignment: CDR1 SGHKS and CDR2 YYEKEE (reference sequence). This CDR3 is 14 amino acids long. V gave up 5 bases and J gave up 1 base, with 12 bases separating them. CDR3 bases: TGTGCCAGCAGTCCATGGACAGCGAACACTGAAGCTTTCTTT. This translates into CASSPWTANTEAFF.

This clonotype was observed a handful of times. V is TRBV15 and J is TRBJ2-7; D call uncertain. The V and J ends lost 5 bases and 7 bases respectively, with 18 bases between them. Germline CDR1 and CDR2: LNHNV and YYDKDF (reference sequence). The CDR3 sequence is 14 residues long. CDR3 nucleotide sequence: TGTGCCACCAGCTCCGAACAAAGGGCGTGGGAGCAGTACTTC. It yields the protein CATSSEQRAWEQYF.

This clonotype was seen more than once but under ten times. This rearrangement joins TRBV4-3 to TRBJ2-1; no clear D gene. Between the trimmed V and J ends, which lost 0 bases and 3 bases, there was a span of 9 bases. Germline V gene sequence: CDR1 LGHNA, CDR2 YSLEER. This CDR3 contains 15 residues. The CDR3 DNA is TGCGCCAGCAGCCAAGATAGCTCGTTCTACAATGAGCAGTTCTTC. Protein sequence: CASSQDSSFYNEQFF.

This clonotype has a handful of counts. The genes are TRBV27 and TRBJ2-7; D not resolved. The germline V gene encodes CDR1 MNHEY and CDR2 SMNVEV (reference sequence). The CDR3 sequence is 11 residues long. V lost 3 bases, J lost 6 bases, and 6 bases lay in between. CDR3 sequence reads: CASSFAGEQYF. The CDR3 nucleotides read TGTGCCAGCAGTTTCGCCGGCGAGCAGTACTTC.

This chain links TRBV12-3 or TRBV12-4 with TRBJ1-5; 7 bases agree with TRBD1. Trimming removed 6 bases from V and 6 bases from J; junction bases left unmatched: 11. The CDR3 spans 15 residues. As DNA, the CDR3 is TGTGCCAGCAGCAGTACAGGGGAGGAGGGTCAGCCCCAGCATTTT. Translation: CASSSTGEEGQPQHF.

This clonotype showed up just a few times. The chain links TRBV29-1 to TRBJ2-2; 9 bases are a match to TRBD1. The length of the CDR3 is 14 residues. Germline CDR1 and CDR2: SQVTM and ANQGSEA. The J segment lost 1 base and the V segment lost 3 bases, leaving 0 bases of the junction unmatched. The CDR3 loop is CSVEDRGNTGELFF. CDR3 nucleotides: TGCAGCGTTGAGGACAGGGGGAACACCGGGGAGCTGTTTTTT.

This clonotype was recorded a few times. The gene calls are TRBV6-6 and TRBJ2-7; D may be TRBD1 (6 bases). CDR3 length: 18 amino acids. The germline V gene has CDR1 MNHNY and CDR2 SVGAGI (reference sequence). V dropped 2 bases and J dropped 3 bases, with 23 bases sitting between them. In DNA, the CDR3 is TGTGCCAGCAGTTACGGATCGGAGTACGGGACAAGGATCTACGAGCAGTACTTC. Its translation is CASSYGSEYGTRIYEQYF.

This clonotype was observed at least ten times. The J gene is TRBJ2-7, the V gene TRBV7-9; D possibly corresponds to TRBD1 (6 bases). Trimming took 5 bases from V and 0 from J, leaving 17 bases between them. The CDR3 sequence is 16 residues long. Germline CDR1 reads SEHNR; CDR2 reads FQNEAQ (reference sequence). This CDR3 is CASSKTRDTDSYEQYF. The CDR3 DNA is TGTGCCAGCAGCAAGACCCGGGACACCGACTCCTACGAGCAGTACTTC.

The chain joins TRBV4-3 to TRBJ2-7; D possibly corresponds to TRBD1 (6 bases). From germline, CDR1 is LGHNA and CDR2 YSLEER. CDR3 size: 15 residues. V lost 4 bases, J lost 2 bases, and 15 bases lay in between. DNA of the CDR3: TGCGCCAGCAGCCTCCACGGGACACCAACCTACGAGCAGTACTTC. Translated, it gives CASSLHGTPTYEQYF.

This chain joins TRBV6-6 and TRBJ2-3, with TRBD2 as a possible D gene (7 bases). Germline loops: CDR1 MNHNY, CDR2 SVGAGI (reference sequence). Trimming removed 7 bases at V and 2 bases at J, with 16 bases between. CDR3 size: 15 residues. In nucleotides, the CDR3 is TGTGCCAGCATCAAAGGGGGACTACCCACAGATACGCAGTATTTT. Protein: CASIKGGLPTDTQYF.

This sequence joins TRBV7-9 and TRBJ2-2, with D possibly matching TRBD1 (5 bases). CDR1 and CDR2 from the germline V gene are SEHNR and FQNEAQ (reference sequence). The CDR3 extends over 12 amino acids. V lost 10 bases and J lost 6, with 12 bases in between. CDR3 bases: TGTGCCAACTTAGGGGTATCCGGGGAGCTGTTTTTT. Protein product: CANLGVSGELFF.

The chain has TRBV6-6 and TRBJ2-7, with D unclear. The germline V gene encodes CDR1 MNHNY and CDR2 SVGAGI (reference sequence). Between the trimmed V and J ends, which lost 10 bases and 0 bases, there was a span of 10 bases. The CDR3 extends over 12 amino acids. CDR3 coding DNA: TGTGCCACCCGGCCACCCTCCTACGAGCAGTACTTC. Translating it yields CATRPPSYEQYF.

Only a few counts were recorded for this clonotype. The J gene is TRBJ2-2, the V gene TRBV27; D not certain. CDR1 is MNHEY, CDR2 SMNVEV, per germline (reference sequence). CDR3 length equals 13 residues. With 2 bases removed from V and 4 bases from J, the gap between germline ends came to 5 bases. Here the CDR3 reads CASSLRPTGELFF. The CDR3, as DNA: TGTGCCAGCAGTTTAAGGCCCACCGGGGAGCTGTTTTTT.

This clonotype appeared once. The V gene is TRBV20-1, the J gene TRBJ1-2, with 8 bases that match TRBD1. The CDR3 extends over 15 amino acids. Germline V lookup: CDR1 DFQATT, CDR2 SNEGSKA (reference sequence). The V gene end was trimmed by 3 bases and the J gene end by 1 base; junction bases not matched to a gene: 7. The DNA for the CDR3 is TGCAGTGCTAGGGACGGGACAGGCGGTAACTATGGCTACACCTTC. Translated: CSARDGTGGNYGYTF.

The J gene is TRBJ1-2, the V gene TRBV5-4; D not certain. Trimming stripped 1 base from V and 3 bases from J, with 13 bases between. Germline values: CDR1 SGHNT, CDR2 YYREEE (reference sequence). The CDR3 sequence is 15 residues long. In DNA form, the CDR3 reads TGTGCCAGCAGCTTGAAAGGAGGGATGGACTATGGCTACACCTTC. Translating gives CASSLKGGMDYGYTF.